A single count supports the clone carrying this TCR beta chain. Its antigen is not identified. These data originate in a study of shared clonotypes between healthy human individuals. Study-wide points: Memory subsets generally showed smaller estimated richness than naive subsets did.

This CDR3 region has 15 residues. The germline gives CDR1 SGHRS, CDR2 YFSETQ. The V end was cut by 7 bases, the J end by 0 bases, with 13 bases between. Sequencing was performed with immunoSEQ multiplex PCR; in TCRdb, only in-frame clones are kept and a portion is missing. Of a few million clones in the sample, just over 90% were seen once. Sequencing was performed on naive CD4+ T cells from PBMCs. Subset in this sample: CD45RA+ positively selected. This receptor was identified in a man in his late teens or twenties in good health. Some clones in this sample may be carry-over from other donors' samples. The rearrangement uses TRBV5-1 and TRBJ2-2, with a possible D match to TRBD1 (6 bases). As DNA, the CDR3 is TGCGCCAGCGGAACCGGGACACCGAACACCGGGGAGCTGTTTTTT. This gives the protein CASGTGTPNTGELFF.